This T cell receptor beta chain was found in a study of blood T cell repertoires in COVID-19. Study-level background: Acute-phase and convalescent COVID-19 samples originated in the United States, Italy and Spain.

Germline V lookup: CDR1 SGHRS, CDR2 YFSETQ. V gave up 0 bases and J gave up 4 bases, with 14 bases separating them. This CDR3 is 15 amino acids long. In the authors' methods: Amplification from reference gene primers served as the basis for estimated nucleated cell counts. Clones were sequenced by immunoSEQ multiplex PCR, and TCRdb holds only the in-frame ones, with some missing. D and trimming were read from the DNA, whereas the V and J calls and clone size are those reported in that table. The data contain about 160,000 clones, 89% of them singletons. The chain recombines TRBV5-1 with TRBJ2-7; D is possibly TRBD2 (6 bases). The sequence was obtained from a man aged 55-75 years with acute or convalescent COVID-19. The sequenced sample consisted of peripheral blood. This CDR3 is CASSLVSGGNYEQYF. The CDR3 region has the DNA TGCGCCAGCAGCTTGGTTTCAGGCGGGAATTACGAGCAGTACTTC.